The T cell receptor (beta chain) described here comes from a study of blood T cell repertoires in COVID-19. Using immunoSEQ multiplex PCR, the repertoire was profiled, and TCRdb retains in-frame clones only, with some absent. The sample carries 200,000 to 250,000 clones, 75% to 90% recorded once. This CDR3 contains 15 residues. Germline loops: CDR1 KGHSH, CDR2 LQKENI. J lost 2 bases, V lost 8 bases, and 11 bases had no gene match. The clonotype comes from a young woman who had been exposed to COVID-19. Sequences were obtained from PBMCs or T cells enriched from blood (not recorded which). The chain has TRBV18 and TRBJ2-7; 8 nucleotides align to TRBD1. CDR3 sequence reads: CASQTTRQGTYEQYF. The CDR3 DNA follows: TGTGCCAGCCAAACAACACGACAGGGGACCTACGAGCAGTACTTC.